This entry lists 10 T cell receptor beta chains sequenced from one sample in a study of CD8+CD57+ T cells in acquired aplastic anemia (dated by TCRdb to the late 2010s). TCRdb lists the instrument as Illumina HiSeq 2000. TCR beta VDJ combination and CDR3 sequence profiling used genomic DNA as the template. TCRdb ran its own pipeline on the public reads, namely fastp trimming at Q25 and MiXCR clone calling, and kept in-frame beta chains. Entries are consolidated by CDR3 protein sequence, retaining the most common genes and DNA. This sample lists approximately 270,000 distinct CDR3 sequences; 45% to 70% were detected once. The ten largest clonotypes hold 7% to 9% of the sample. Sequencing used sorted CD4+, CD8+, or CD8+CD57+ T cells (not recorded which) from PBMCs. Every receptor here comes from a human donor with severe aplastic anemia or a healthy control (not recorded which).

This clonotype was detected ten times or more. V and J are TRBV5-1 and TRBJ2-7; 10 bases are shared with TRBD1. CDR1 is SGHRS and CDR2 is YFSETQ in the germline V gene. J was trimmed by 6 bases and V by 1 base; bases with no gene match: 4. There are 14 residues in the CDR3. CDR3 sequence: CASSLRGQGFEQYF. Here the CDR3 DNA reads TGCGCCAGCAGCTTGAGGGGACAGGGGTTCGAGCAGTACTTC.

This clonotype has ten or more counts. V gene TRBV9 combines with J gene TRBJ2-2; 10 bases fit TRBD1. This CDR3 is built from 16 residues. The J segment lost 4 bases and the V segment lost 0 bases, leaving 3 bases of the junction unmatched. The V gene's germline CDR1 is SGDLS and CDR2 YYNGEE. CDR3 amino acids: CASSVGTGGITGELFF. CDR3 nucleotides: TGTGCCAGCAGCGTAGGGACAGGGGGTATCACCGGGGAGCTGTTTTTT.

V is TRBV7-9 and J is TRBJ1-1, with a possible D match to TRBD1 (5 bases). The CDR3 length is 18 residues. Trimming removed 2 bases at V and 2 bases at J, with 21 bases between. The V gene's germline CDR1 is SEHNR and CDR2 FQNEAQ (reference sequence). In DNA, the CDR3 is TGTGCCAGCAGCTTATCGGCCAGACAGAGCTCTGGAAACACTGAAGCTTTCTTT. This gives the protein CASSLSARQSSGNTEAFF. The full variable domain, with the rest looked up from reference TRBV7-9 and TRBJ1-1, is DTGVSQNPRHKITKRGQNVTFRCDPISEHNRLYWYRQTLGQGPEFLTYFQNEAQLEKSRLLSDRFSAERPKGSFSTLEIQRTEQGDSAMYLCASSLSARQSSGNTEAFFGQGTRLTVV.

This clonotype is a singleton in its sample. The rearrangement uses TRBV15 and TRBJ1-3, with TRBD1 matching over 7 bases. The CDR3 loop spans 18 amino acids. The ends lost 4 bases at V and 6 bases at J; junction bases unmatched: 18. Per germline, CDR1 LNHNV and CDR2 YYDKDF (reference sequence). The CDR3 nucleotides read TGTGCCACCAGCACCCGCGATACCCGCACAGGGGACGTAAACACCATATATTTT. It is translated as CATSTRDTRTGDVNTIYF.

V and J are TRBV13 and TRBJ2-7, with TRBD2 as a possible D gene (7 bases). The end of the DNA aligns better with TRBJ2-5, so the J call may be wrong. CDR1 is PRHDT and CDR2 is FYEKMQ in the germline V gene (reference sequence). This CDR3 spans 16 amino acids. CDR3 DNA: TGTGCCAGCAGCTTCTTAACCGGGGGGCCTCAAGAGACCCAGTACTTC. It yields the protein CASSFLTGGPQETQYF.

This clonotype was recorded at least ten times. This chain uses TRBV7-9 with TRBJ2-2, with D maybe TRBD2 (6 bases). In germline, CDR1 is SEHNR, CDR2 FQNEAQ (reference sequence). The CDR3 spans 13 residues. Trimming removed 5 bases at V and 6 bases at J, with 10 bases between. Written as DNA, the CDR3 is TGTGCCAGCAGCCCGAGCGGGCCCGGGGAGCTGTTTTTT. This encodes CASSPSGPGELFF.

CDR3 nucleotides: TGCGCCAGCAGCTTGGGGGACGGGGTGGGAAATCAGCCCCAGCATTTT. It yields the protein CASSLGDGVGNQPQHF. V is TRBV5-1 and J is TRBJ1-5; TRBD1 is a possible D gene (5 bases). Germline lookup yields CDR1 SGHRS and CDR2 YFSETQ. The CDR3 consists of 16 residues. Deletions cut 0 bases from V and 4 bases from J, with 14 bases between.

The V and J genes are TRBV2 and TRBJ2-3, with 12 bases that match TRBD2. V shed 4 bases and J 4 bases; nucleotides not matched to a gene: 3. Per the germline V gene, CDR1 is SNHLY and CDR2 is FYNNEI. This CDR3 comprises 15 residues. CDR3 in DNA: TGTGCCAGCAGTGGCCCTAGCGGGGGGGCAGATACGCAGTATTTT. Its translation is CASSGPSGGADTQYF.

This chain connects TRBV7-3 to TRBJ2-1; D might be TRBD2 (7 bases). Trimming removed 1 base from V and 10 bases from J, with 17 bases in between. The CDR3 runs 15 residues. From germline, CDR1 is SGHTA and CDR2 FQGTGA. The CDR3 loop reads CASSLRGGETGEQFF. The CDR3 DNA reads as TGTGCCAGCAGCTTAAGGGGGGGCGAGACCGGGGAGCAGTTCTTC.

This clonotype was seen only a few times. This chain joins TRBV28 and TRBJ2-6; weak D call: TRBD2 (6 bases). This CDR3 contains 17 residues. The V end lost 4 bases, the J end lost 0 bases, and 13 bases lay between the germline ends. Germline lookup yields CDR1 MDHEN and CDR2 SYDVKM. The CDR3 here is CASSSRGLSSGANVLTF. CDR3 in DNA: TGTGCCAGCAGTTCGCGGGGCCTCAGCTCTGGGGCCAACGTCCTGACTTTC. Full variable domain (remainder filled in from reference TRBV28 and TRBJ2-6): DVKVTQSSRYLVKRTGEKVFLECVQDMDHENMFWYRQDPGLGLRLIYFSYDVKMKEKGDIPEGYSVSREKKERFSLILESASTNQTSMYLCASSSRGLSSGANVLTFGAGSRLTVL.